The 8 T cell receptor beta chains listed next were all sequenced from one sample in a study of T cell responses to AZD1222 COVID-19 vaccine. TCRdb's table, derived via immunoSEQ multiplex PCR, lists solely in-frame clones and lacks some. This sample yields some 170,000 clones, of which approximately 88% are seen a single time; under 2% belongs to the top ten. The sample was peripheral blood, taken on day 0 of AZD1222 vaccination. The receptors shown here come from an adult in good health.

The V and J genes are TRBV28 and TRBJ1-5; a weak D match, TRBD1 (6 bases). The CDR3 is made up of 13 amino acids. Germline-derived CDR1 and CDR2 are MDHEN and SYDVKM. V was shortened by 5 bases and J by 5 bases, with 10 bases between the two germline ends. The CDR3 here is CASSRGAHQPQHF. CDR3 in DNA: TGTGCCAGCAGTAGGGGGGCCCATCAGCCCCAGCATTTT.

This sequence joins TRBV25-1 and TRBJ2-2; perhaps TRBD2 as D (5 bases). The CDR3 totals 14 residues. V was pared by 3 bases and J by 6 bases, with 11 bases between. Germline loops: CDR1 MGHDK, CDR2 SYGVNS. The CDR3 reads CASSDSPGAGELFF. DNA for the CDR3: TGTGCCAGCAGTGATAGCCCCGGGGCCGGGGAGCTGTTTTTT.

The V and J genes are TRBV6-5 and TRBJ2-3; D tentatively fits TRBD1 or TRBD2 (5 bases each). The CDR3 sequence is 15 residues long. Deletions cut 6 bases from V and 2 bases from J, with 15 bases between. In germline, CDR1 is MNHEY, CDR2 SVGAGI. The CDR3 is CASSEGLGDTDTQYF. In nucleotides, the CDR3 is TGTGCCAGCAGCGAGGGCCTAGGGGACACAGATACGCAGTATTTT.

This clone has only one observation. The chain joins TRBV3-1 (or the pseudogene TRBV3-2) to TRBJ2-2; D is possibly TRBD2 (6 bases). The germline V gene has CDR1 LGHDT and CDR2 YNNKEL (reference sequence). V was shortened by 4 bases and J by 6 bases, with 9 bases between the two germline ends. The CDR3 runs 13 residues. The CDR3 bases are TGTGCCAGCAGCCGTAGCGGTCCCGGGGAGCTGTTTTTT. Amino acids: CASSRSGPGELFF.

The chain couples TRBV7-9 to TRBJ2-7; TRBD1 is a possible D gene (6 bases). Germline V CDR1 and CDR2: SEHNR, FQNEAQ (reference sequence). The CDR3 has 14 amino acids. With 8 bases removed from V and 2 bases from J, the gap between germline ends came to 16 bases. In nucleotides, the CDR3 is TGTGCCAGCGGTTATGACAGGCCAACCTACGAGCAGTACTTC. Translation gives CASGYDRPTYEQYF.

The V gene is TRBV7-8, the J gene TRBJ2-3; D uncertain. Germline V gene sequence: CDR1 SGHVS, CDR2 FQNEAQ. With 3 bases removed from V and 8 bases from J, the gap between germline ends came to 6 bases. The CDR3 extends over 11 amino acids. The CDR3, as DNA: TGTGCCAGCAGCTTTGGTGGTACGCAGTATTTT. Translation: CASSFGGTQYF. Complete variable domain (other parts from reference TRBV7-8 and TRBJ2-3): GAGVSQSPRYKVAKRGQDVALRCDPISGHVSLFWYQQALGQGPEFLTYFQNEAQLDKSGLPSDRFFAERPEGSVSTLKIQRTQQEDSAVYLCASSFGGTQYFGPGTRLTVL.

The sample holds one count of this clone. The chain joins TRBV19 to TRBJ1-2, with TRBD1 matching over 9 bases. The CDR3 is 13 amino acids. CDR1 and CDR2 from the germline V gene are LNHDA and SQIVND (reference sequence). The ends lost 7 bases at V and 8 bases at J; junction bases unmatched: 8. CDR3 DNA: TGTGCCAGTACGGGGACAGGGAATCAAGGCTACACCTTC. It specifies CASTGTGNQGYTF.

The chain is built from TRBV7-3 and TRBJ2-1; D is undetermined. V lost 2 bases to trimming and J lost 3 bases, with 8 bases between them. The V gene's germline CDR1 is SGHTA and CDR2 FQGTGA. The CDR3 contains 14 residues. Here the CDR3 reads CASSLSPLYNEQFF. The CDR3 coding sequence is TGTGCCAGCAGCTTATCACCCCTCTACAATGAGCAGTTCTTC.